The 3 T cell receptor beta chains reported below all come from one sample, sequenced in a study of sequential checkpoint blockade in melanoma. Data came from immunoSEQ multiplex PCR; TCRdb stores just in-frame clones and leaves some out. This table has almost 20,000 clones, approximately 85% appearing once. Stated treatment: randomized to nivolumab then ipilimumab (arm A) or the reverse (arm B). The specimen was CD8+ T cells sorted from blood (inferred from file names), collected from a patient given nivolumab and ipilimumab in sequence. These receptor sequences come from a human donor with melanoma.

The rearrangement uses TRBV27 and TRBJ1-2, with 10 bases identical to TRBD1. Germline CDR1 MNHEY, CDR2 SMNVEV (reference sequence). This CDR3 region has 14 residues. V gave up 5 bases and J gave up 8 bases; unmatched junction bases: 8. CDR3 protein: CASSHSGTGEGYTF. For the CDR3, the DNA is TGTGCCAGCAGTCATTCCGGGACAGGGGAAGGCTACACCTTC.

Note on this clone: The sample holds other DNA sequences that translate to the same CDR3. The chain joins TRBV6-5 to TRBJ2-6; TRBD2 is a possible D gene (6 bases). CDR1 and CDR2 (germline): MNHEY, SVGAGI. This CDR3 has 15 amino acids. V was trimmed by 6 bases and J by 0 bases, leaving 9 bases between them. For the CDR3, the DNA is TGTGCCAGCAGCCCGGAGGGCTCTGGGGCCAACGTCCTGACTTTC. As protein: CASSPEGSGANVLTF.

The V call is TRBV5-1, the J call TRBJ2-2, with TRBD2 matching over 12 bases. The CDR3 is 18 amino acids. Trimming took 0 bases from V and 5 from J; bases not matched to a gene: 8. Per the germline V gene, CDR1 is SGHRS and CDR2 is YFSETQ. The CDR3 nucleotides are TGCGCCAGCAGCTTGGCTCTAGCGGGGGGGCCTAGGACCGGGGAGCTGTTTTTT. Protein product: CASSLALAGGPRTGELFF.